The entry below describes one T cell receptor beta chain. Its antigen target is currently unknown. Base quality data are lacking; no much larger clone is found one base away. This specimen belongs to a study of T cell responses to AZD1222 COVID-19 vaccine (dated by TCRdb to the early 2020s). Broadly, across the study: A total of under 250 trial participants underwent TCR sequencing, of whom approximately 200 had received two doses of AZD1222 and about 25 had received two doses of the MenACWY control vaccine. Trial participants were enrolled by age into 18-55, 56-69 and 70-plus year subgroups, with around 150, 28 and 57 TCR-sequenced participants respectively.

What the work shows at the level of the full study, not this receptor alone: Because no day 14 peak-response samples were available, repertoires were characterized only after the peak T cell response. A significant rise in spike-specific TCR breadth and depth was observed after two AZD1222 doses relative to day 0 and relative to MenACWY recipients. The vaccine-associated CD4 TCRs covered the entire spike protein, and the dominant responses fell in regions 160-218 and 743-854. Reportedly, close to half of the unique spike-specific TCRs recognized epitopes lying outside the regions that are mutated in the B.1.351 and B.1.1.7 variants. Only five or six AZD1222 recipients were SARS-CoV-2 seropositive at baseline, limiting conclusions about previously exposed vaccinees. The 56-69-year group was small, and its depth increase did not reach significance, likely because of low power. Participants were mostly white British and included more females than males, and it was suggested by the authors that clonal diversity may have been underestimated.

The CDR3 regions of human TCRbeta chains were subjected to immunosequencing. The original methods were these. Repertoire TCRs were matched against a reference library of SARS-CoV-2-specific TCRs generated with the MIRA antigen-specificity platform. Breadth meant the fraction of unique TCRs that were SARS-CoV-2-associated, whereas depth meant the fraction of total T cells that were SARS-CoV-2-associated. Using the MIRA data, each spike-specific TCR was assigned both to the spike region to which the TCR was reactive and to a CD4 or CD8 class. Log10-transformed breadth and depth values were compared by one-way ANOVA with Sidak's multiple comparisons tests. Drawn from immuneACCESS, this table holds only the in-frame rearrangements with V and J called that TCRdb kept. Clones are partly lost; checked studies trace under half to an unresolved V gene and leave the rest unexplained. The V and J calls and the clone size are those of that table, but D and trimming were determined from the DNA. This sample has 140,000 or so clones in its table, and approximately 91% of those were observed once. The ten largest clonotypes hold under 5.5% of the sample.

This specimen's time point label, interpreted: about 28 days (+/-7) after the second vaccine dose. The meaning of the sample's treatment or condition label: meningococcal conjugate vaccine given as trial control. Vaccinee samples were obtained from the UK trials COV001 and COV002, which included a single-blind randomized controlled phase 2/3 trial of AZD1222 (ChAdOx1 nCoV-19) in healthy adults. Trial participant PBMC samples were collected at day 0 and day 28 after the second dose for TCRbeta chain sequencing. Including the terminal cysteine and phenylalanine, the CDR3 comprises 14 residues. The sequence is cut down to CDR3 DNA, 42 bases in frame from base 1. The germline V gene (reference sequence) sets CDR1 to SGHNT and CDR2 to YYREEE. V lost 2 bases and J lost 5 bases; the stretch between them is 14 bases long.

This TCR derives from an adult who received the MenACWY meningococcal vaccine as a control. The source material was peripheral blood, sampled 28 days after the second dose of the MenACWY control vaccine. The chain links TRBV5-4 with TRBJ2-7, with TRBD2 tentatively as D gene (6 bases match). Here the CDR3 is given as CASSFGASADEQYF. At the DNA level, the sequence is TGTGCCAGCAGCTTTGGTGCTAGCGCCGACGAGCAGTACTTC.